This TCR beta chain is drawn from a study of regulatory T cells in long-lasting Graves disease. Documented time point: newly diagnosed GD, antithyroid drugs for less than 3 months. PBMC-derived RNA was used for the TCR library. The authors drew 7.5 to 10 milliliters of peripheral blood into EDTA tubes. This clonotype was seen ten or more times. The TCR beta library used iRepertoire HTBI primers with Arm-PCR amplification of CDR3. TCRdb reanalysed the multiplex PCR reads using MiXCR and keeps one entry per CDR3 protein. This sample has under 250,000 distinct CDR3 sequences, with roughly 19% found just once. The CDR3 has 13 residues. Germline CDR1 and CDR2: DFQATT and SNEGSKA (reference sequence). V was cut by 3 bases and J by 7 bases, with 16 bases left in between. These data also featured in a second study, about T cells in Graves' hyperthyroidism and ophthalmopathy.

The receptor was isolated from a woman under 40 with Graves disease. This rearrangement joins TRBV20-1 to TRBJ2-7; TRBD1 or TRBD2 may be the D gene (6 bases each). The sequencing here drew on peripheral blood mononuclear cells (PBMCs), taken at new diagnosis, from a patient treated with antithyroid drugs. CDR3 loop: CSARDRLVMEQYF. The CDR3 DNA follows: TGCAGTGCTAGGGACAGACTAGTTATGGAGCAGTACTTC.